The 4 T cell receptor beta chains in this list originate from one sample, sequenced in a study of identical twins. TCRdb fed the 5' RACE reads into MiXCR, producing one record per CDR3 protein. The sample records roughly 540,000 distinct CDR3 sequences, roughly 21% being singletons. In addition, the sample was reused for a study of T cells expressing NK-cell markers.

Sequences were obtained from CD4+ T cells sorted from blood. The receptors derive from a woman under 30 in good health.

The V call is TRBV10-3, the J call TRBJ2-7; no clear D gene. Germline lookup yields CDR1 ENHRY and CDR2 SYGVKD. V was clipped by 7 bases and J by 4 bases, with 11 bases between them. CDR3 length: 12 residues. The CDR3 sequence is CAITDGVYEQYF. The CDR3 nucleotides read TGTGCCATCACGGACGGCGTTTACGAGCAGTACTTC.

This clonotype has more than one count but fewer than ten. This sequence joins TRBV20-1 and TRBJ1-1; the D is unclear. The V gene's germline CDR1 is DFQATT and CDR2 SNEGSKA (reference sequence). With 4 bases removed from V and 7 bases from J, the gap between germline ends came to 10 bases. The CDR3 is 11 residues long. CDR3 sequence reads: CSATQDVEAFF. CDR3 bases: TGCAGTGCTACCCAGGATGTTGAAGCTTTCTTT.

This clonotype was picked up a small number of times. The CDR3 is CASSYKRGDTEAFF. DNA for the CDR3: TGTGCCAGCAGTTACAAGAGGGGGGACACTGAAGCTTTCTTT. This sequence joins TRBV6-5 and TRBJ1-1; D might be TRBD1 (6 bases). Germline assignment: CDR1 MNHEY and CDR2 SVGAGI. The germline V and J ends were trimmed by 2 bases and 3 bases, with 10 bases remaining between them. The CDR3 runs 14 residues.

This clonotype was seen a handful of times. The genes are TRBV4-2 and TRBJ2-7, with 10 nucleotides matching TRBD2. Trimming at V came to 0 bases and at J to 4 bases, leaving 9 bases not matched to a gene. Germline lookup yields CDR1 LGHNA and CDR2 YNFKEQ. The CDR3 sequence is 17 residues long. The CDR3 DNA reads TGTGCCAGCAGCCAAGATAGGGCCAGCGGGGGGGGATACGAGCAGTACTTC. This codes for CASSQDRASGGGYEQYF.